Below, 25 T cell receptor beta chains from the same sample are listed, as sequenced in a study of shared clonotypes between healthy human individuals. Repertoires were generated with immunoSEQ multiplex PCR, while TCRdb's copy carries only in-frame clones and drops some. The table has about 2,500,000 clones, approximately 94% seen once; the top ten hold over 0.12%. Input material: naive CD4+ T cells sorted from blood. Specified subset: CD45RA+ positively selected. The receptors come from a man between 18 and 29 years old in good health.

The chain joins TRBV6-1 to TRBJ2-5; 8 bases line up with TRBD2. J was trimmed by 2 bases and V by 6 bases; bases with no gene match: 8. Germline V gene data show CDR1 as MNHNS and CDR2 as SASEGT. This CDR3 is 15 amino acids long. CDR3 amino acids: CASRRASSGQETQYF. CDR3 in DNA: TGTGCCAGCAGGCGGGCCTCTAGCGGGCAAGAGACCCAGTACTTC.

The V and J genes are TRBV6-6 and TRBJ1-2; D is unresolved. The CDR3 loop spans 12 amino acids. Germline CDR1 reads MNHNY; CDR2 reads SVGAGI (reference sequence). Deletions cut 6 bases from V and 4 bases from J, with 9 bases between. CDR3 coding DNA: TGTGCCAGCAGAGAGGGTGTCTATGGCTACACCTTC. Its translation is CASREGVYGYTF.

This clone has just a few counts. The chain joins TRBV2 to TRBJ1-5; D not resolved. V was clipped by 2 bases and J by 11 bases, with 10 bases between them. The V gene's germline CDR1 is SNHLY and CDR2 FYNNEI. The CDR3 is 12 residues long. CDR3 loop: CASSEPAGTQHF. CDR3 in DNA: TGTGCCAGCAGTGAACCGGCGGGGACCCAGCATTTT.

The table lists this clone with a count of one. This chain joins TRBV5-6 and TRBJ2-7, with 9 positions matching TRBD1. The CDR3 length is 14 residues. V was clipped by 4 bases and J by 7 bases; unmatched bases: 9. Germline V gene lookup returns CDR1 SGHDT and CDR2 YYEEEE. The CDR3 nucleotides read TGTGCCAGCAGCCACGGGACAGGGCTCCTGGAGCAGTACTTC. Amino acids: CASSHGTGLLEQYF.

About this clone: The sample has other DNA sequences that encode this CDR3 too. The chain couples TRBV14 to TRBJ2-5; TRBD1 might be the D (7 bases). This CDR3 is 14 amino acids long. The V end was cut by 3 bases, the J end by 4 bases, with 12 bases between. CDR1 is SGHDN and CDR2 is FVKESK in the germline V gene. CDR3 residues: CASSQNRGGETQYF. The CDR3 region has the DNA TGTGCCAGCAGCCAGAACAGGGGAGGAGAGACCCAGTACTTC.

As concerns this clone: An end of the junction does not agree with germline; a read error may underlie this. This rearrangement joins TRBV7-7 to TRBJ2-5; 12 nucleotides line up with TRBD1. Germline lookup yields CDR1 SSHAT and CDR2 FNYEAQ (reference sequence). CDR3 length: 19 residues. The CDR3 DNA reads TGTGCTAGCAGCTTATTCGGGGACAGGGGGCTTAAGCGCGAAGAGACCCAGTACTTC. Its protein product is CASSLFGDRGLKREETQYF.

The V and J genes are TRBV5-6 and TRBJ2-6, with 9 bases identical to TRBD1. The germline CDR1 and CDR2 sequences are SGHDT and YYEEEE. The CDR3 is made up of 17 amino acids. Unmatched junction bases numbered 3, after V lost 2 bases and J lost 0 bases. For the CDR3, the DNA is TGTGCCAGCAGCTTCGGGACAGGGAGCTCTGGGGCCAACGTCCTGACTTTC. It is translated as CASSFGTGSSGANVLTF.

The chain has TRBV6-5 and TRBJ1-2; 11 nucleotides agree with TRBD1. Germline CDR1 is MNHEY and CDR2 is SVGAGI. There are 13 residues in the CDR3. With V trimmed by 6 bases and J by 8 bases, 5 bases remained unmatched. CDR3 sequence reads: CASRGQGVYGYTF. The CDR3 DNA sequence: TGTGCCAGCAGGGGACAGGGGGTCTACGGCTACACCTTC.

The chain uses TRBV14 and TRBJ1-1, with D possibly TRBD1 on 5 matching bases. The CDR3 covers 15 residues. V lost 1 base to trimming and J lost 1 base, with 10 bases between them. Germline CDR1 is SGHDN and CDR2 is FVKESK. The CDR3 sequence: CASSQVRARNTEAFF. CDR3 DNA: TGTGCCAGCAGCCAAGTCAGGGCTAGGAACACTGAAGCTTTCTTT.

The rearrangement links TRBV4-3 to TRBJ2-2, with D unclear. Trimming shortened V by 0 bases and J by 5 bases, and 13 bases separated the two germline ends. From germline, CDR1 is LGHNA and CDR2 YSLEER. This CDR3 has 16 amino acids. In nucleotides, the CDR3 is TGCGCCAGCAGCCAAGATCATGGAATCGCTACCGGGGAGCTGTTTTTT. It translates to CASSQDHGIATGELFF.

The gene calls are TRBV5-1 and TRBJ1-2, with D perhaps matching TRBD1 (5 bases). Germline values: CDR1 SGHRS, CDR2 YFSETQ. The germline V and J ends were trimmed by 0 bases and 3 bases, with 15 bases remaining between them. The CDR3 has 16 residues. CDR3 in DNA: TGCGCCAGCAGCTTGGGGGCAGGGATTGAGGACTATGGCTACACCTTC. Translated, it gives CASSLGAGIEDYGYTF.

This CDR3 is CASSPQGGQSSYEQYF. The DNA of the CDR3 is TGTGCCAGCAGCCCCCAGGGGGGGCAAAGTTCCTACGAGCAGTACTTC. The V call is TRBV5-5, the J call TRBJ2-7, with D perhaps assigned TRBD1 or TRBD2 (7 bases each). CDR3 length: 16 amino acids. CDR1 and CDR2 (germline): SGHKS, YYEKEE (reference sequence). With 4 bases removed from V and 1 base from J, the gap between germline ends came to 18 bases.

The chain combines TRBV10-3 with TRBJ1-2, with a weak D call TRBD1 (5 bases). This CDR3 has 14 amino acids. Looked up from germline, CDR1 is ENHRY and CDR2 is SYGVKD. V shed 6 bases and J shed 5 bases, with 16 bases lying between them. In nucleotides, the CDR3 is TGTGCCATCAGCTTGGCCGGGACCGGTTATGGCTACACCTTC. Its protein is CAISLAGTGYGYTF.

This clone was counted a single time. This chain joins TRBV5-1 and TRBJ2-2, with D hard to call. This CDR3 region has 16 residues. Per the germline V gene, CDR1 is SGHRS and CDR2 is YFSETQ. V gave up 1 base and J gave up 3 bases, with 13 bases separating them. As DNA, the CDR3 is TGCGCCAGCAGCTTGAATTTCTTGAGTGACACCGGGGAGCTGTTTTTT. Its protein is CASSLNFLSDTGELFF.

The CDR3 protein is CAWSTRRTNEKLFF. The CDR3 DNA follows: TGTGCCTGGAGTACACGGAGAACTAATGAAAAACTGTTTTTT. The chain has TRBV30 and TRBJ1-4; D is undetermined. Per the germline V gene, CDR1 is GTSNPN and CDR2 is SVGIG (reference sequence). V was cut by 2 bases and J by 1 base, with 8 bases left in between. The CDR3 is made up of 14 amino acids.

Comments on this clone: One junction end does not reproduce the germline sequence, and a read error may be involved. The rearrangement links TRBV4-1 to TRBJ2-3; tentatively, D is TRBD1 (5 bases). The V gene's germline CDR1 is MGHRA and CDR2 YSYEKL. This CDR3 spans 15 amino acids. The CDR3 protein is CASSHQGSRTDTQYF. The CDR3 nucleotides read TGCGCCAGCAGCCACCAGGGCTCGCGCACGGATACGCAGTATTTT.

The chain has TRBV16 and TRBJ1-2, with 8 bases that match TRBD1. Germline loops: CDR1 KGHSY, CDR2 FQNENV. V shed 2 bases and J 8 bases; nucleotides not matched to a gene: 7. The CDR3 has 14 amino acids. The CDR3 nucleotides read TGTGCCAGCAGCCAACGGCAGGGGGCCGAGGGCTACACCTTC. Its protein is CASSQRQGAEGYTF.

This clone was counted a few times. This chain connects TRBV10-3 to TRBJ1-5, with TRBD1 matching 7 bases. J gave up 3 bases and V 6 bases, and 8 bases lay outside the gene matches. The CDR3 consists of 15 residues. CDR1 and CDR2 from the germline V gene are ENHRY and SYGVKD. The CDR3 region has the DNA TGTGCCATCAGCAAGACAGGGACTACCAATCAGCCCCAGCATTTT. The encoded protein is CAISKTGTTNQPQHF.

A single count supports this clone. CDR3 amino acids: CASSQKGTEETQYF. The CDR3 DNA reads as TGTGCCAGCAGCCAGAAAGGGACCGAAGAGACCCAGTACTTC. This rearrangement joins TRBV14 to TRBJ2-5; possibly TRBD1 or TRBD2 for D (5 bases each). The CDR3 has 14 residues. Germline V gene lookup returns CDR1 SGHDN and CDR2 FVKESK. V was pared by 3 bases and J by 3 bases, with 11 bases between.

J is TRBJ2-7 and V is TRBV7-9, with unresolved D. The CDR3 covers 13 residues. Trimming cost V 3 bases and J 7 bases, with 13 bases left between them. The germline CDR1 and CDR2 sequences are SEHNR and FQNEAQ (reference sequence). In DNA, the CDR3 is TGTGCCAGCAGCTTGGACCCCTCCAGGGAGCAGTACTTC. Amino acid sequence: CASSLDPSREQYF.

This clone showed up just once. This chain connects TRBV11-2 to TRBJ1-1; D may be TRBD1 (6 bases). Trimming pared 5 bases from V and 5 bases from J, leaving 15 bases between. The CDR3 sequence is 14 residues long. From germline, CDR1 is SGHAT and CDR2 FQNNGV. This CDR3 is CASSRGGAGTEAFF. The CDR3 nucleotides are TGTGCCAGCAGCCGCGGGGGGGCGGGAACTGAAGCTTTCTTT.

J is TRBJ1-3 and V is TRBV5-1, with 7 bases lining up with TRBD1. Germline assignment: CDR1 SGHRS and CDR2 YFSETQ. V shed 2 bases, J shed 8 bases, and the junction held 10 bases outside the gene matches. This CDR3 contains 15 residues. The CDR3 coding sequence is TGCGCCAGCAGCTTAGGGGGCGCGGTCTCGGACACCATATATTTT. Its protein is CASSLGGAVSDTIYF.

CDR3 nucleotide sequence: TGCGCCAGCAGCTTGGAGACGCCTACCACTGAAGCTTTCTTT. Translation: CASSLETPTTEAFF. The chain couples TRBV5-1 to TRBJ1-1, with D unclear. Per the germline V gene, CDR1 is SGHRS and CDR2 is YFSETQ. The CDR3 extends over 14 amino acids. Deletions cut 0 bases from V and 4 bases from J, with 10 bases between.

This chain connects TRBV4-2 to TRBJ2-4; D assignment may be TRBD1 or TRBD2 (5 bases each). Trimming shortened V by 0 bases and J by 2 bases, and 8 bases separated the two germline ends. Germline V lookup: CDR1 LGHNA, CDR2 YNFKEQ. The CDR3 runs 15 residues. CDR3 sequence (DNA): TGTGCCAGCAGCCAAGATGAGGGGCCCAAAAACATTCAGTACTTC. Translation: CASSQDEGPKNIQYF.

This clone was detected only once. Within the sample, other DNA sequences also encode this same CDR3. The CDR3 is CASSFAGGINQPQHF. CDR3 DNA: TGTGCCAGCAGCTTCGCCGGAGGTATCAATCAGCCCCAGCATTTT. The chain is built from TRBV7-2 and TRBJ1-5, with unresolved D. Looked up from germline, CDR1 is SGHTA and CDR2 is FQGNSA. Trimming shortened V by 3 bases and J by 3 bases, and 12 bases separated the two germline ends. The CDR3 is 15 amino acids. Drawing the rest from reference TRBV7-2 and TRBJ1-5, the complete variable domain is GAGVSQSPSNKVTEKGKDVELRCDPISGHTALYWYRQSLGQGLEFLIYFQGNSAPDKSGLPSDRFSAERTGGSVSTLTIQRTQQEDSAVYLCASSFAGGINQPQHFGDGTRLSIL.